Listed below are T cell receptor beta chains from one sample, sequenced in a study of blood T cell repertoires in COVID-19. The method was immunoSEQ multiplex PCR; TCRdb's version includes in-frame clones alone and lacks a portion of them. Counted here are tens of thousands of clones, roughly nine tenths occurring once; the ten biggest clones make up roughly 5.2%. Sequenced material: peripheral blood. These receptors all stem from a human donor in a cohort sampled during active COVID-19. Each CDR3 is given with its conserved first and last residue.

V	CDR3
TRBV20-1	CSASEPQGNIQYF
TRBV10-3	CAISFGGQVGGYEQYF
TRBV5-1	CASSLGGSGEQFF
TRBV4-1	CASSPGQGFNQPQHF
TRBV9	CASSPLAGDEKLFF
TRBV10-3	CAISWTGPDSGANVLTF
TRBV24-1	CATSDRGEQYF
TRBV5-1	CASSWGQNTEAFF
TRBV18	CASSPPAANTGELFF
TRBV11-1	CASSLARGGRADTQYF
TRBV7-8	CASRFGGRNTEAFF
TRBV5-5	CASSLWLSDTQYF
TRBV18	CASSPPGATDTQYF